Listed below are T cell receptor beta chains from one sample, sequenced in a study of control samples from healthy donors and cancer patients. Clones were sequenced by immunoSEQ multiplex PCR, and TCRdb holds only the in-frame ones, with some missing. The sample shows over 85,000 clones, about 92% of them seen only once. Sequencing was performed on blood. These receptor sequences come from a woman aged 18-29 years in good health. Each CDR3 is given with its conserved first and last residue. A D gene is named only where the DNA matches it firmly. Size tells how often a clone was seen (once, few, many) or the class of an expanded clone, and some rows leave it out.

J: TRBJ2-1; size: NA; V: TRBV2; D: TRBD2; CDR3: CASSRASGARSYNEQFF; DNA: TGTGCCAGCAGTCGGGCTAGCGGGGCCCGCTCCTACAATGAGCAGTTCTTC
J: TRBJ1-2; size: NA; V: TRBV6-5; D: TRBD1; CDR3: CASRRGQSAGYTF; DNA: TGTGCCAGCAGACGGGGACAGTCCGCAGGCTACACCTTC
J: TRBJ1-1; size: NA; V: TRBV7-7; D: NA; CDR3: CASSLYARGTNTEAFF; DNA: TGTGCTAGCAGCTTATATGCGCGGGGAACCAACACTGAAGCTTTCTTT
J: TRBJ2-2; size: NA; V: TRBV10-1; D: NA; CDR3: CASSEGQNTGELFF; DNA: TGCGCCAGCAGTGAGGGACAGAACACCGGGGAGCTGTTTTTT
J: TRBJ1-2; size: NA; V: TRBV6-1; D: NA; CDR3: CASSEKRGLYEFYGYTF; DNA: TGTGCCAGCAGTGAAAAAAGGGGCCTTTACGAATTCTATGGCTACACCTTC
J: TRBJ2-2; size: NA; V: TRBV24-1; D: NA; CDR3: CATSDLLGHLEELFF; DNA: TGTGCCACCAGTGATTTGCTAGGCCACCTTGAGGAGCTGTTTTTT
J: TRBJ2-2; size: NA; V: TRBV4-3; D: NA; CDR3: CASSRYTGELFF; DNA: TGCGCCAGCAGCCGCTACACCGGGGAGCTGTTTTTT
J: TRBJ2-7; size: NA; V: TRBV15; D: TRBD1; CDR3: CATSSGTGGPYEQYF; DNA: TGTGCCACCAGCTCCGGGACAGGGGGCCCCTACGAGCAGTACTTC
J: TRBJ2-7; size: NA; V: TRBV11-2; D: NA; CDR3: CASGPFRNRDYEQYF; DNA: TGTGCCAGCGGTCCCTTTAGAAACCGTGACTACGAGCAGTACTTC
J: TRBJ2-1; size: NA; V: TRBV3-1/TRBV3-2; D: TRBD2; CDR3: CASSQGDYPYNEQFF; DNA: TGTGCCAGCAGCCAAGGGGACTACCCCTACAATGAGCAGTTCTTC
J: TRBJ2-5; size: once; V: TRBV27; D: NA; CDR3: CASSFNSQETQYF; DNA: TGTGCCAGCAGTTTTAACTCGCAAGAGACCCAGTACTTC
J: TRBJ2-1; size: NA; V: TRBV6-4; D: TRBD2; CDR3: CASSGGLAREQFF; DNA: TGTGCCAGCAGTGGGGGACTAGCGCGTGAGCAGTTCTTC